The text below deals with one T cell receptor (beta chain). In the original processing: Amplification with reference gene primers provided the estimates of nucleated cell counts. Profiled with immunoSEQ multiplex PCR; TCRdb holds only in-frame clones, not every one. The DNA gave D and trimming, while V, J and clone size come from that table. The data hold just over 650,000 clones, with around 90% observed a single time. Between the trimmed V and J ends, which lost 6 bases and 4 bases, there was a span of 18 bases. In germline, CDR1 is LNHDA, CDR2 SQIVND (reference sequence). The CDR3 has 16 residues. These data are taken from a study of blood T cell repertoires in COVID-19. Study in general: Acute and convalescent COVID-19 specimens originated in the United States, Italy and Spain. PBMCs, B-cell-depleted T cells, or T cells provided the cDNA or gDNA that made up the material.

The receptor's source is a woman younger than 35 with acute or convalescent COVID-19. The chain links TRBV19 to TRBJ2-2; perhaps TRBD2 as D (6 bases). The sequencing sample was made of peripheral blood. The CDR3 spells CASRGKGGRGTGELFF. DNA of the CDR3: TGTGCCAGTAGGGGAAAAGGAGGGCGCGGCACCGGGGAGCTGTTTTTT.